Presented here are 16 T cell receptor beta chains from one specimen sequenced in a study of Graves' ophthalmopathy and Graves' hyperthyroidism. For repertoire sequencing, the TCR beta CDR3 regions were amplified from RNA transcripts. HTBI primers served in a first-round RT-PCR, which a second-round multiplex PCR followed. TCRdb re-derived calls from the multiplex PCR reads in MiXCR, one entry per CDR3 protein. The data show 260,000 or so distinct CDR3 sequences, around 50% seen once. Input material: peripheral blood. The receptors were gathered from an adult man with Graves' ophthalmopathy.

The V and J genes are TRBV5-4 and TRBJ2-7, with TRBD2 matching 8 bases. Germline V gene data show CDR1 as SGHNT and CDR2 as YYREEE (reference sequence). V shed 1 base and J 6 bases; nucleotides not matched to a gene: 9. This CDR3 is built from 15 residues. CDR3 in DNA: TGTGCCAGCAGCTTGCGCCGGGAGGGACGGGGCGAGCAGTACTTC. This codes for CASSLRREGRGEQYF.

With respect to this clonotype: The junction departs from the called germline gene at one end, perhaps through a read error. CDR3 residues: CAISVGNDRYFF. The CDR3 DNA sequence: TGTGCCATCAGTGTAGGGAATGACAGATACTTCTTC. V gene TRBV10-3 combines with J gene TRBJ2-7, with a tentative D call TRBD1 (5 bases). CDR1 and CDR2 (germline): ENHRY, SYGVKD. This CDR3 is 12 amino acids long.

This clonotype appeared a single time. The rearrangement joins TRBV10-2 to TRBJ2-3, with a possible D match to TRBD1 (5 bases). Per the germline V gene, CDR1 is WSHSY and CDR2 is SAAADI. With 8 bases removed from V and 2 bases from J, the gap between germline ends came to 5 bases. The CDR3 sequence is 11 residues long. The CDR3: CASGHTDTQYF. DNA for the CDR3: TGCGCCAGCGGACACACAGATACGCAGTATTTT.

This chain uses TRBV11-1 with TRBJ1-4; maybe TRBD1 (5 bases). The CDR3 contains 23 residues. The V gene's germline CDR1 is SGHAT and CDR2 FQDESV (reference sequence). With 2 bases removed from V and 7 bases from J, the gap between germline ends came to 38 bases. The CDR3 loop is CASSLKDATGLQIGHETGEKLFF. The CDR3 DNA sequence: TGTGCCAGCAGCTTAAAGGATGCGACTGGGCTACAGATCGGACACGAAACGGGTGAAAAACTGTTTTTT. Filled out from reference TRBV11-1 and TRBJ1-4, the complete variable domain reads EAEVAQSPRYKITEKSQAVAFWCDPISGHATLYWYRQILGQGPELLVQFQDESVVDDSQLPKDRFSAERLKGVDSTLKIQPAELGDSAMYLCASSLKDATGLQIGHETGEKLFFGSGTQLSVL.

This clonotype was detected only once. The V call is TRBV5-1, the J call TRBJ2-7; 8 nucleotides agree with TRBD1. V lost 1 base to trimming and J lost 6 bases; unmatched junction nucleotides: 9. CDR3 length: 15 amino acids. Germline lookup yields CDR1 SGHRS and CDR2 YFSETQ. This CDR3 reads CASSLTTGGYGEQYF. CDR3 nucleotide sequence: TGCGCCAGCAGCTTGACAACAGGGGGTTACGGCGAGCAGTACTTC. Combining the CDR3 with reference TRBV5-1 and TRBJ2-7 gives the whole variable domain KAGVTQTPRYLIKTRGQQVTLSCSPISGHRSVSWYQQTPGQGLQFLFEYFSETQRNKGNFPGRFSGRQFSNSRSEMNVSTLELGDSALYLCASSLTTGGYGEQYFGPGTRLTVT.

The chain carries TRBV12-3 or TRBV12-4 and TRBJ2-7; TRBD1 agrees at 10 bases. The CDR3 totals 14 residues. V shed 6 bases and J 7 bases; nucleotides not matched to a gene: 9. The DNA of the CDR3 is TGTGCCAGCAGGACGGACAGGGGGTCCTGGGAGCAGTACTTC. This encodes CASRTDRGSWEQYF.

This chain links TRBV14 with TRBJ1-6; D not resolved. The length of the CDR3 is 13 residues. V lost 1 base and J lost 9, with 7 bases in between. Germline V gene sequence: CDR1 SGHDN, CDR2 FVKESK. The DNA for the CDR3 is TGTGCCAGCAGCCAAGGGCAGAGTTCACCCCTCCACTTT. This sequence encodes CASSQGQSSPLHF.

This clonotype was counted between two and nine times. The chain joins TRBV14 to TRBJ2-2; D might be TRBD1 or TRBD2, each matching 5 bases. The V and J ends lost 5 bases and 5 bases respectively, with 24 bases between them. The CDR3 spans 18 residues. Germline assignment: CDR1 SGHDN and CDR2 FVKESK. The CDR3: CASSMGTWTPPGTGELFF. As DNA, the CDR3 is TGTGCCAGCAGCATGGGAACGTGGACACCTCCGGGGACCGGGGAGCTGTTTTTT.

The chain recombines TRBV7-2 with TRBJ1-1, with 9 bases identical to TRBD1. This CDR3 contains 14 residues. The trim removed 1 base at V and 8 bases at J, leaving 5 bases unmatched. The germline gives CDR1 SGHTA, CDR2 FQGNSA. This CDR3 is CASSLVHRGREAFF. CDR3 nucleotide sequence: TGTGCCAGCAGCTTAGTTCACAGGGGGCGGGAAGCTTTCTTT.

This rearrangement joins TRBV29-1 to TRBJ1-5, with a possible D match to TRBD1 (6 bases). V was cut by 4 bases and J by 4 bases, with 20 bases left in between. Germline lookup yields CDR1 SQVTM and CDR2 ANQGSEA. This CDR3 spans 16 amino acids. CDR3 in amino acids: CSVVPTGGTPNQPQHF. CDR3 nucleotide sequence: TGCAGCGTTGTGCCCACGGGGGGGACACCTAATCAGCCCCAGCATTTT.

The V call is TRBV11-2, the J call TRBJ1-1; TRBD1 is a possible D gene (5 bases). The V and J ends lost 5 bases and 3 bases respectively, with 19 bases between them. Germline V lookup: CDR1 SGHAT, CDR2 FQNNGV. The CDR3 runs 16 residues. The CDR3 DNA sequence: TGTGCCAGCAGCCCGGACAAGAACTATGGCTACACTGAAGCTTTCTTT. It specifies CASSPDKNYGYTEAFF. The full variable domain, its missing parts supplied by reference TRBV11-2 and TRBJ1-1, is EAGVAQSPRYKIIEKRQSVAFWCNPISGHATLYWYQQILGQGPKLLIQFQNNGVVDDSQLPKDRFSAERLKGVDSTLKIQPAKLEDSAVYLCASSPDKNYGYTEAFFGQGTRLTVV.

Many counts were recorded for this clonotype. CDR3 DNA: TGTGCCAGCAGCTTAGAGACTTCACCCCTCCACTTT. Translated, it gives CASSLETSPLHF. The genes are TRBV7-9 and TRBJ1-6, with D uncertain. Germline V gene data show CDR1 as SEHNR and CDR2 as FQNEAQ (reference sequence). Trimming took off 1 base at V and 9 bases at J, with 4 bases between the two ends. The CDR3 sequence is 12 residues long.

In its sample, this clonotype was seen many times. The chain links TRBV15 to TRBJ1-5; 8 nucleotides agree with TRBD1. The germline V gene encodes CDR1 LNHNV and CDR2 YYDKDF (reference sequence). The CDR3 contains 14 residues. V lost 5 bases, J lost 4 bases, and 4 bases stayed unmatched. CDR3 loop: CATSGGQGNQPQHF. The CDR3 DNA reads as TGTGCCACCAGCGGAGGACAGGGAAATCAGCCCCAGCATTTT.

The chain combines TRBV15 with TRBJ2-7, with D possibly being TRBD2 (5 bases). Germline V gene data show CDR1 as LNHNV and CDR2 as YYDKDF (reference sequence). The CDR3 totals 14 residues. Trimming pared 0 bases from V and 6 bases from J, leaving 12 bases between. The CDR3 loop reads CATSRDFSRGEQYF. The CDR3, as DNA: TGTGCCACCAGCAGAGATTTCTCCCGGGGCGAGCAGTACTTC.

The V call is TRBV20-1, the J call TRBJ1-2; D possibly corresponds to TRBD1 (5 bases). The CDR3 extends over 12 amino acids. V was trimmed by 6 bases and J by 3 bases, leaving 11 bases between them. The germline V gene encodes CDR1 DFQATT and CDR2 SNEGSKA (reference sequence). The CDR3 DNA reads as TGCAGTGCGTTCGACAGTTACTATGGCTACACCTTC. This codes for CSAFDSYYGYTF.

Comments on this clonotype: A junction boundary mismatches the germline segment, possibly from a read error. V is TRBV10-3 and J is TRBJ2-5; 8 nucleotides align to TRBD2. The CDR3 is 15 amino acids. Per the germline V gene, CDR1 is ENHRY and CDR2 is SYGVKD. DNA for the CDR3: TGTGCCAGCAGTGTCCTGCGGGGGGACCAAGAGACCCAGTACTTC. It encodes CASSVLRGDQETQYF.